One sample yielded the 26 T cell receptor beta chains listed below, sequenced in a study of cytomegalovirus exposure and HLA in healthy donors. PCR primers comprised 60 Vbeta and 13 Jbeta primers. Here immunoSEQ multiplex PCR was the method, and the copy in TCRdb shows in-frame clones only, minus some. Here the sample spans some 150,000 clones, approximately 82% being singletons. Material for sequencing was PBMCs. Receptor source: a woman between 35 and 50 years old in good health and CMV-seronegative.

This chain joins TRBV7-2 and TRBJ2-1; 9 nucleotides align to TRBD2. This CDR3 has 15 amino acids. Germline values: CDR1 SGHTA, CDR2 FQGNSA. V was pared by 5 bases and J by 9 bases, with 11 bases of the junction left unmatched. CDR3 region: CASSPATSGHSEQFF. The CDR3 DNA is TGTGCCAGCAGCCCAGCGACTAGCGGCCACAGTGAGCAGTTCTTC. Drawing the rest from reference TRBV7-2 and TRBJ2-1, the complete variable domain is GAGVSQSPSNKVTEKGKDVELRCDPISGHTALYWYRQSLGQGLEFLIYFQGNSAPDKSGLPSDRFSAERTGGSVSTLTIQRTQQEDSAVYLCASSPATSGHSEQFFGPGTRLTVL.

The CDR3 bases are TGTGCCAGTAAGCGGGACAGGGTAAGCAATGAGCAGTTCTTC. This translates into CASKRDRVSNEQFF. The chain is built from TRBV19 and TRBJ2-1; 9 bases are shared with TRBD1. Germline V lookup: CDR1 LNHDA, CDR2 SQIVND (reference sequence). V gave up 7 bases and J gave up 6 bases; unmatched junction bases: 7. This CDR3 region has 14 residues. Together with reference TRBV19 and TRBJ2-1, the CDR3 gives the full variable domain: DGGITQSPKYLFRKEGQNVTLSCEQNLNHDAMYWYRQDPGQGLRLIYYSQIVNDFQKGDIAEGYSVSREKKESFPLTVTSAQKNPTAFYLCASKRDRVSNEQFFGPGTRLTVL.

This clone occurred once. This sequence joins TRBV5-5 and TRBJ1-5, with TRBD1 identical over 7 bases. The CDR3 spans 15 residues. V shed 0 bases, J shed 5 bases, and the junction held 5 bases outside the gene matches. Germline assignment: CDR1 SGHKS and CDR2 YYEKEE (reference sequence). CDR3 loop: CASSLADRDDQPQHF. The CDR3 nucleotides are TGTGCCAGCAGCTTGGCCGACAGGGATGATCAGCCCCAGCATTTT.

The CDR3 region is CASSQDIGRGRSLDTQYF. The DNA for the CDR3 is TGCGCCAGCAGCCAAGATATCGGACGCGGGAGAAGTCTAGATACGCAGTATTTT. The chain couples TRBV4-1 to TRBJ2-3, with TRBD2 matching over 7 bases. The CDR3 extends over 18 amino acids. V lost 0 bases, J lost 5 bases, and 14 bases stayed unmatched. CDR1 and CDR2 from the germline V gene are MGHRA and YSYEKL.

The chain uses TRBV11-2 and TRBJ1-1; TRBD1 is a possible D gene (6 bases). V was trimmed by 2 bases and J by 4 bases, leaving 17 bases between them. Per germline, CDR1 SGHAT and CDR2 FQNNGV. CDR3 length equals 16 residues. This chain's CDR3 is CASSLRRGARGTEAFF. The CDR3 DNA reads as TGTGCCAGCAGCTTACGGCGGGGGGCGCGGGGCACTGAAGCTTTCTTT.

This clone was picked up one time. This chain connects TRBV28 to TRBJ1-4; 8 bases align to TRBD1. The CDR3 runs 15 residues. The J segment lost 8 bases and the V segment lost 4 bases, leaving 9 bases of the junction unmatched. Germline V gene sequence: CDR1 MDHEN, CDR2 SYDVKM. As DNA, the CDR3 is TGTGCCAGCAGTTCCCAGACAGGGGAGGGGGAAAAACTGTTTTTT. Protein sequence: CASSSQTGEGEKLFF.

This clone showed up just once. This chain joins TRBV28 and TRBJ2-6; TRBD1 matches 7 bases. Trimming took 7 bases from V and 1 from J; bases not matched to a gene: 4. Germline loops: CDR1 MDHEN, CDR2 SYDVKM. This CDR3 has 15 amino acids. Here the CDR3 DNA reads TGTGCCAGCAATAGACAGGGTTCTGGGGCCAACGTCCTGACTTTC. Residues: CASNRQGSGANVLTF.

With regard to this clone: The junction differs from germline at one of its ends, possibly a read error. This rearrangement joins TRBV7-9 to TRBJ1-2; 7 bases align to TRBD1. Germline assignment: CDR1 SEHNR and CDR2 FQNEAQ (reference sequence). There are 16 residues in the CDR3. CDR3 nucleotides: TGTTCCAGCAGCTTCCCAGGGGGTCTCATGTCGGCTGGCTACACCTTC. Its protein product is CSSSFPGGLMSAGYTF.

J is TRBJ1-5 and V is TRBV28; tentative D call: TRBD1 (6 bases). Trimming shortened V by 11 bases and J by 0 bases, and 14 bases separated the two germline ends. The CDR3 consists of 14 residues. Germline V gene data show CDR1 as MDHEN and CDR2 as SYDVKM. This CDR3 is CAAKGHNSNQPQHF. CDR3 sequence (DNA): TGTGCCGCCAAGGGACACAATAGCAATCAGCCCCAGCATTTT.

The chain joins TRBV4-3 to TRBJ2-1; TRBD1 is a possible D gene (5 bases). Germline V gene sequence: CDR1 LGHNA, CDR2 YSLEER. The length of the CDR3 is 15 residues. V was trimmed by 0 bases and J by 4 bases, leaving 10 bases between them. The chain's CDR3 is CASSQEGPGYNEQFF. For the CDR3, the DNA is TGCGCCAGCAGCCAAGAAGGTCCAGGGTACAATGAGCAGTTCTTC.

The chain is built from TRBV28 and TRBJ2-2; TRBD1 agrees at 7 bases. The trim removed 7 bases at V and 4 bases at J, leaving 18 bases unmatched. The CDR3 has 18 amino acids. Looked up from germline, CDR1 is MDHEN and CDR2 is SYDVKM. The CDR3 loop reads CASNLRRDSGPITGELFF. The CDR3 DNA sequence: TGTGCCAGCAACCTACGACGGGACAGTGGGCCGATCACCGGGGAGCTGTTTTTT.

This chain links TRBV6-6 with TRBJ2-7, with 7 bases identical to TRBD2. CDR1 MNHNY and CDR2 SVGAGI come from the germline V gene (reference sequence). The CDR3 is made up of 14 amino acids. J lost 3 bases, V lost 10 bases, and 12 bases had no gene match. CDR3 sequence: CATNLLAEHYEQYF. Written as DNA, the CDR3 is TGTGCCACCAACCTCCTAGCGGAACACTACGAGCAGTACTTC.

The genes are TRBV12-5 and TRBJ2-3; D is undetermined. CDR3 length: 11 residues. The germline V and J ends were trimmed by 5 bases and 3 bases, with 3 bases remaining between them. Germline-derived CDR1 and CDR2 are LGHNT and FRNRAP. CDR3 coding DNA: TGTGCTAGTGGTCAAACAGATACGCAGTATTTT. It is translated as CASGQTDTQYF.

The rearrangement links TRBV5-4 to TRBJ2-7; weak D call: TRBD1 (6 bases). This CDR3 comprises 16 residues. V lost 2 bases and J lost 0, with 15 bases in between. The germline V gene has CDR1 SGHNT and CDR2 YYREEE (reference sequence). Here the CDR3 DNA reads TGTGCCAGCAGCTTTGGGCCCGGGACACCCTCCTACGAGCAGTACTTC. As protein: CASSFGPGTPSYEQYF.

The chain recombines TRBV11-2 with TRBJ2-5, with D maybe TRBD2 (6 bases). The CDR3 loop spans 15 amino acids. The germline V and J ends were trimmed by 0 bases and 2 bases, with 10 bases remaining between them. CDR1 and CDR2 from the germline V gene are SGHAT and FQNNGV. The CDR3 sequence: CASSLDLGLQETQYF. The CDR3, as DNA: TGTGCCAGCAGCTTAGATCTGGGACTGCAAGAGACCCAGTACTTC.

The V call is TRBV5-4, the J call TRBJ2-7; 12 positions match TRBD2. The germline V gene has CDR1 SGHNT and CDR2 YYREEE (reference sequence). The CDR3 length is 14 residues. V shed 4 bases, J shed 5 bases, and the junction held 4 bases outside the gene matches. Here the CDR3 reads CASSPRLAGDEQYF. In DNA, the CDR3 is TGTGCCAGCAGCCCCCGACTAGCGGGAGACGAGCAGTACTTC.

This sequence joins TRBV28 and TRBJ2-3; possible D gene TRBD1, 8 bases. Per the germline V gene, CDR1 is MDHEN and CDR2 is SYDVKM. Trimming removed 8 bases from V and 4 bases from J, with 19 bases in between. The CDR3 covers 15 residues. CDR3: CASLDRGGSPDTQYF. The CDR3 DNA sequence: TGTGCCAGCCTCGACAGGGGAGGGAGCCCAGATACGCAGTATTTT.

The chain has TRBV11-2 and TRBJ2-7, with TRBD1 matching 8 bases. Germline loops: CDR1 SGHAT, CDR2 FQNNGV. Trimming removed 1 base from V and 0 bases from J; junction bases left unmatched: 5. The CDR3 contains 16 residues. The CDR3 DNA reads as TGTGCCAGCAGCTTAGCATGGGACAGGTACTCCTACGAGCAGTACTTC. Protein: CASSLAWDRYSYEQYF.

The chain joins TRBV7-9 to TRBJ2-7; 10 bases match TRBD1. Per the germline V gene, CDR1 is SEHNR and CDR2 is FQNEAQ (reference sequence). This CDR3 contains 17 residues. V trimming: 5 bases; J trimming: 0 bases; junction bases outside the gene matches: 10. The CDR3 reads CASSPGTGTGDSYEQYF. The CDR3 DNA reads TGTGCCAGCAGCCCAGGAACCGGGACAGGGGACTCCTACGAGCAGTACTTC. Supplemented by reference TRBV7-9 and TRBJ2-7, the full variable domain reads DTGVSQNPRHKITKRGQNVTFRCDPISEHNRLYWYRQTLGQGPEFLTYFQNEAQLEKSRLLSDRFSAERPKGSFSTLEIQRTEQGDSAMYLCASSPGTGTGDSYEQYFGPGTRLTVT.

The CDR3 region is CASSPGQGTEQYF. CDR3 coding DNA: TGTGCCAGCTCCCCTGGACAGGGTACCGAGCAGTACTTC. This chain uses TRBV18 with TRBJ2-7; the match to TRBD1 covers 8 bases. The V and J ends lost 6 bases and 6 bases, in that order; junction bases with no gene match: 7. Germline V gives CDR1 KGHSH, CDR2 LQKENI. The CDR3 sequence is 13 residues long.

This chain connects TRBV27 to TRBJ2-3, with 9 bases identical to TRBD2. V trimming: 3 bases; J trimming: 1 base; junction bases outside the gene matches: 2. This CDR3 is built from 15 residues. The germline V gene has CDR1 MNHEY and CDR2 SMNVEV (reference sequence). The CDR3 reads CASSLWTSGTDTQYF. In DNA, the CDR3 is TGTGCCAGCAGTTTGTGGACTAGCGGCACAGATACGCAGTATTTT.

The chain combines TRBV10-2 with TRBJ2-5; TRBD2 matches at 7 bases. Germline V gene lookup returns CDR1 WSHSY and CDR2 SAAADI. The length of the CDR3 is 14 residues. The junction had 5 bases not matched to a gene; V was cut back by 6 bases and J by 1 base. The CDR3 sequence: CASRPLAVQETQYF. The CDR3 DNA sequence: TGCGCCAGCAGGCCCCTAGCGGTCCAAGAGACCCAGTACTTC.

CDR3 residues: CASRSSRRAGTGELFF. DNA for the CDR3: TGTGCCAGCAGGTCCTCTCGGAGGGCAGGCACCGGGGAGCTGTTTTTT. V is TRBV28 and J is TRBJ2-2; maybe TRBD2 (6 bases). The germline gives CDR1 MDHEN, CDR2 SYDVKM. V lost 6 bases to trimming and J lost 4 bases, with 18 bases between them. This CDR3 is 16 amino acids long.

The chain couples TRBV18 to TRBJ2-3, with 7 nucleotides matching TRBD2. Unmatched junction bases numbered 5, after V lost 6 bases and J lost 2 bases. Looked up from germline, CDR1 is KGHSH and CDR2 is LQKENI. The CDR3 is 14 amino acids. This CDR3 reads CASSSAGSTDTQYF. CDR3 nucleotides: TGTGCCAGCTCGTCAGCGGGATCCACAGATACGCAGTATTTT.

V usage is TRBV9 and J usage is TRBJ2-7, with 7 bases lining up with TRBD2. CDR1 and CDR2 from the germline V gene are SGDLS and YYNGEE. Trimming cost V 0 bases and J 4 bases; bases outside gene matches: 10. The length of the CDR3 is 16 residues. CDR3: CASSVDRAGTPYEQYF. The CDR3 region has the DNA TGTGCCAGCAGCGTAGATAGAGCGGGAACCCCTTACGAGCAGTACTTC.

The chain carries TRBV11-2 and TRBJ1-2, with D tentatively TRBD1 (5 bases). The CDR3 is 15 amino acids. Trimming removed 5 bases at V and 4 bases at J, with 17 bases between. The V gene's germline CDR1 is SGHAT and CDR2 FQNNGV. The CDR3 sequence is CASSTQTVYGYGYTF. CDR3 sequence (DNA): TGTGCCAGCAGCACCCAGACAGTCTATGGCTATGGCTACACCTTC.